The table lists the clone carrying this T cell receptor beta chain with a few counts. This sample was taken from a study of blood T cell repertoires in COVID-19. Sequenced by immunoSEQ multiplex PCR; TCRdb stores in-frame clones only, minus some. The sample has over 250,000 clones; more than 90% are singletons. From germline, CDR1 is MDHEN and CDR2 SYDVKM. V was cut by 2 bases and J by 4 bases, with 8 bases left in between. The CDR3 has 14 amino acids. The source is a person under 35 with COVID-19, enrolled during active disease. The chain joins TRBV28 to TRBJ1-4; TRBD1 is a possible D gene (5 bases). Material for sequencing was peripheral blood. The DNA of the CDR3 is TGTGCCAGCAGTTTACCAGGGTTTAATGAAAAACTGTTTTTT. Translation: CASSLPGFNEKLFF.